This entry is about one T cell receptor (beta chain). Its cognate antigen is unknown. It is likely a read error, because the conserved phenylalanine at the end of the CDR3 is missing. No DNA is shown, since the ends of the CDR3 on it are uncertain; the CDR3 is the one TCRdb lists. This specimen belongs to a study of tumor-infiltrating lymphocytes in primary liver carcinoma. Study results and limitations: The top-250-clone fraction was significantly higher in tumors than in blood (p = 0.039).

Unsorted bulk tissue, about 18-32 mg of it, served as the source for co-extraction of RNA and DNA. cDNA specific to TCR beta was made from 450 to 500 ng of total RNA, with a constant-region primer employed for priming. Construction of TCR beta libraries relied on three successive nested multiplex PCR rounds employing slightly modified ARM-PCR. Forward primers for TRBV1-TRBV30 and a C-beta reverse primer served the first two PCR rounds, at roughly 10 cycles each. In TCRdb, the multiplex PCR reads were re-called with MiXCR into one record per CDR3 protein. The sample has 65,000 to 80,000 distinct CDR3 sequences, about 70% seen once; the top ten hold 25% to 35%. The CDR3 sequence runs 16 residues, both termini included. Germline CDR1 SGHNT, CDR2 YYREEE (reference sequence).

Material: liver tumor tissue from sampling region 4. The subset was: tumor region T4, right-lateral pole. The receptor comes from a middle-aged man with primary liver carcinoma and hepatitis B virus infection. This sequence joins TRBV5-4 and TRBJ1-6; the table names TRBD1, a call not compared with the DNA. CDR3 sequence reads: CASSFPGQLNNSPIHC.